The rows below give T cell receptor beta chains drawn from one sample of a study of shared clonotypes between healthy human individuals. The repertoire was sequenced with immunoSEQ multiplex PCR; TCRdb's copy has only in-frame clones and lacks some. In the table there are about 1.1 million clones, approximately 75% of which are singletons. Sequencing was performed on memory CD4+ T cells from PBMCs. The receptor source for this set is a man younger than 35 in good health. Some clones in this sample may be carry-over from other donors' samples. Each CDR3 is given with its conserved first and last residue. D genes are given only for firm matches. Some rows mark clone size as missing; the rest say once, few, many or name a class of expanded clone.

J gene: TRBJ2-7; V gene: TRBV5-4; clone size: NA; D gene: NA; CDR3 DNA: TGTGCCAGCAGCCAGGGAGGTGGTGCGGGCTACGAGCAGTACTTC; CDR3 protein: CASSQGGGAGYEQYF
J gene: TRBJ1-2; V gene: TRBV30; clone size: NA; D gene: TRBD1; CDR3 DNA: TGTGCCTGGCGCGGGACAGGGGGCTTGGGCTACACCTTC; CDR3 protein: CAWRGTGGLGYTF
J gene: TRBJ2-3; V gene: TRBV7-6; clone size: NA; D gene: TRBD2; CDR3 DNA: TGTGCCAGCAGCGAAGCCGGGGCTAGCGGGGAAACTAGCACAGATACGCAGTATTTT; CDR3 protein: CASSEAGASGETSTDTQYF
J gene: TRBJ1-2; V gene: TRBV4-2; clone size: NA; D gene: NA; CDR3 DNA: TGTGCCAGCAGCCAAGACCCCGAGGCCTATGGCTACACCTTC; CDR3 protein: CASSQDPEAYGYTF
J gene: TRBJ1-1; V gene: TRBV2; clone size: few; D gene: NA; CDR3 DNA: TGTGCCAGCACGGGGGTAATGAACACTGAAGCTTTCTTT; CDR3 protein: CASTGVMNTEAFF
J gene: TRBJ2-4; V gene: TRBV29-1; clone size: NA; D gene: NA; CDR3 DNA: TGCAGCGTAATACAGGGGGGGCAAAACACTCAGTACTTC; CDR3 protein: CSVIQGGQNTQYF
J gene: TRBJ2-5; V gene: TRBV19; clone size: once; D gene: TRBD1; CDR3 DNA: TGTGCCAGTAGTTCAGGGGGCGAAGAGACCCAGTACTTC; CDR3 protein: CASSSGGEETQYF
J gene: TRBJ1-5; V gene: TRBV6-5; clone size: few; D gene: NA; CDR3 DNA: TGTGCCAGCAGTTACGGGGGAGGGGGCAATCAGCCCCAGCATTTT; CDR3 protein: CASSYGGGGNQPQHF
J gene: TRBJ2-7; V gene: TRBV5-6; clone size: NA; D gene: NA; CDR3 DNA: TGTGCCAGCAGCTTGGGGTCCTGGCCGAGCTCCTACGAGCAGTACTTC; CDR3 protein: CASSLGSWPSSYEQYF
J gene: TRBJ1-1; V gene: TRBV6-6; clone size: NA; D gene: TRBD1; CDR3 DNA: TGTGCCAGCAGTCGCCAGGGGGCTGAAGCTTTCTTT; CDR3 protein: CASSRQGAEAFF
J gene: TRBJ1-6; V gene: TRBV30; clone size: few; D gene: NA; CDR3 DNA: TGTGCCTGGAGTGCGTACGTAGGGAATTCACCCCTCCACTTT; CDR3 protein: CAWSAYVGNSPLHF
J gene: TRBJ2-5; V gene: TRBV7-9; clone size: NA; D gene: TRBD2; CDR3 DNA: TGTGCCAGCAGTACATATAGCGGGAGAACGGAGACCCAGTACTTC; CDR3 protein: CASSTYSGRTETQYF
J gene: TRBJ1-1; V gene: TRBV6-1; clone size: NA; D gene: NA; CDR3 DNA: TGTGCCAGCAGTGCCCAAAGGGACGGGACTGAAGCTTTCTTT; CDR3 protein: CASSAQRDGTEAFF
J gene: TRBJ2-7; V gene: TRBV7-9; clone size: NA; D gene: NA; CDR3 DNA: TGTGCCAGCAGCCCCCATGGGGACGAGCAGTACTTC; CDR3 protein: CASSPHGDEQYF
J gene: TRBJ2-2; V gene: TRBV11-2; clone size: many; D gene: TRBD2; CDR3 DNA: TGTGCCAGCAGCGTTAGCGGGAGGGCCATCACCGGGGAGCTGTTTTTT; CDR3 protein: CASSVSGRAITGELFF
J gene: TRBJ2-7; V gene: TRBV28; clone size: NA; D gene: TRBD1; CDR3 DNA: TGTGCCAGCAGTTCCCTAGAGGCACAGGGGGCTTCCAACGAGCAGTACTTC; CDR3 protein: CASSSLEAQGASNEQYF
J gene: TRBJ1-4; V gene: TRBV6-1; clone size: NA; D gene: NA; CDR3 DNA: TGTGCCAGCAGAGCCCACCGGGCCTACTCGGACGGACTGTTTTTT; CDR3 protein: CASRAHRAYSDGLFF
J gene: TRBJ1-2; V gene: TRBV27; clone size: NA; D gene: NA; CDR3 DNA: TGTGCCAGCAGGCGCTACCCAACGATCGTGGAGGATGGCTACACCTTC; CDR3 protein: CASRRYPTIVEDGYTF
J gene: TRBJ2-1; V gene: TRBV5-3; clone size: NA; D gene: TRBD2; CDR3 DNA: TGTGCCAGAAGGGTTTTACTAGCGGGAGGGCCTAACGTCAAGTTCTTC; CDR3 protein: CARRVLLAGGPNVKFF
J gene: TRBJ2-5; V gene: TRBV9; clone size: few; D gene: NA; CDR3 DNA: TGTGCCAGCAGCGATAACAGGGAGGCAGGATCGGAGACCCAGTACTTC; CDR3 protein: CASSDNREAGSETQYF
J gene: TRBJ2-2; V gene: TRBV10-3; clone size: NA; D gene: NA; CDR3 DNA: TGTGCCATCAACGGCCCGCAGACCGGGGAGCTGTTTTTT; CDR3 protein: CAINGPQTGELFF
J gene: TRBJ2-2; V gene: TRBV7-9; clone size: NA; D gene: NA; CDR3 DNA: TGTGCCAGCAGCTCCACCCCCAGGAACACCGGGGAGCTGTTTTTT; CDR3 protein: CASSSTPRNTGELFF
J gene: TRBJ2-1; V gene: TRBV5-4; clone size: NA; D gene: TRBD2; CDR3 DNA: TGTGCCAGCAGCTTCGGCGGGAGCTCCTACAATGAGCAGTTCTTC; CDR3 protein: CASSFGGSSYNEQFF
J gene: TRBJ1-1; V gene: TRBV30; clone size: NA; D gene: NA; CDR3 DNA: TGTGCCTGGAGTCAGGGTACAGCTGAAGCTTTCTTT; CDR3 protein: CAWSQGTAEAFF
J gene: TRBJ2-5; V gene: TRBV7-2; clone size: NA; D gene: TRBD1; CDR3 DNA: TGTGCCAGCAGCTCAACAGGGGCCCAAGAGACCCAGTACTTC; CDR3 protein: CASSSTGAQETQYF
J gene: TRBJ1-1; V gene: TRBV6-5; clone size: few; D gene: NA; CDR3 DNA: TGTGCCAGCAGTCGACAGACGAACACTGAAGCTTTCTTT; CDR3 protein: CASSRQTNTEAFF
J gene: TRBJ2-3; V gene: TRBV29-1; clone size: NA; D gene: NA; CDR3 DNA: TGCAGCGCGGTGCGGGATCGCCAAGATACGCAGTATTTT; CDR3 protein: CSAVRDRQDTQYF
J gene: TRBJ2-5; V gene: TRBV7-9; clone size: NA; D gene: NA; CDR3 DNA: TGTGCCAGCAGCCCCAAAGGTACGAAGGAGACCCAGTACTTC; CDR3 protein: CASSPKGTKETQYF
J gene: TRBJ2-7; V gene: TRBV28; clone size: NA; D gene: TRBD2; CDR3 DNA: TGTGCCAGCACCGGGGGGTTCTACGAGCAGTACTTC; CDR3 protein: CASTGGFYEQYF
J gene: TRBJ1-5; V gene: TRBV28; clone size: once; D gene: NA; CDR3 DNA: TGTGCCAGCAGTTTGACCCAGCGAGATTATCAGCCCCAGCATTTT; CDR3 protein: CASSLTQRDYQPQHF
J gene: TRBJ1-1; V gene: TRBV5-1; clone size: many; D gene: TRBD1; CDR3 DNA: TGCGCCAGCAGCTTGGCGACAGGGCCCCACACTGAAGCTTTCTTT; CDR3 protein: CASSLATGPHTEAFF
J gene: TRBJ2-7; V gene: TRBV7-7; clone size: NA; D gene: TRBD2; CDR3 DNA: TGTGCCAGCAGCGAGAACCTAACTAGCGGGAGATCCTACGAGCAGTACTTC; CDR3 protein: CASSENLTSGRSYEQYF
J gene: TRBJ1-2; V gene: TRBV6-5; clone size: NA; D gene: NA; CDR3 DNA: TGTGCCAGCAGTTACAAGGCAGAGTATGGCTACACCTTC; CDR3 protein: CASSYKAEYGYTF
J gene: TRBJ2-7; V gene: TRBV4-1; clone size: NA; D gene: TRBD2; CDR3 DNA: TGCGCCAGCAGCCCGGGAAAGCGGGGTTTGAGCTCCTACGAGCAGTACTTC; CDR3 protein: CASSPGKRGLSSYEQYF
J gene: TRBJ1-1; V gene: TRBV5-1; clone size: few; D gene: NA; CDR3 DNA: TGCGCCAGCAGCTTGGCCTTTGGATCGAGTCCCGAAGCTTTCTTT; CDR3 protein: CASSLAFGSSPEAFF
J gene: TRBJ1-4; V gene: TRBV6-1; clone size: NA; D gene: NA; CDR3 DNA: TGTGCCAGCAAGGGGACCACTAATGAAAAACTGTTTTTT; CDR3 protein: CASKGTTNEKLFF
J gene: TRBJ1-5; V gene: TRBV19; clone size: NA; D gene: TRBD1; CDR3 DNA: TGTGCCAGTAGTACCCAGACAGGGAGCAATCAGCCCCAGCATTTT; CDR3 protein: CASSTQTGSNQPQHF
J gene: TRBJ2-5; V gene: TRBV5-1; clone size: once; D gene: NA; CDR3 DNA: TGCGCCAGCAGTTCTCAGGGTAGCCAAGAGACCCAGTACTTC; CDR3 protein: CASSSQGSQETQYF
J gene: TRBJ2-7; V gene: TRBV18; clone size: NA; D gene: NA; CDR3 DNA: TGTGCCAGCTCACCCTCGGCCGACTCATCCTACGAGCAGTACTTC; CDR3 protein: CASSPSADSSYEQYF
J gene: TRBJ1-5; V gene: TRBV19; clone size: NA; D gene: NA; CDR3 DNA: TGTGCCAGTAGTATAGGTGGCAATCAGCCCCAGCATTTT; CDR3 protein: CASSIGGNQPQHF